This T cell receptor beta chain emerged from a study of blood T cell repertoires in COVID-19. Study-wide context: T cells, B-cell-depleted T cells, or PBMCs provided the cDNA or gDNA that served as material.

Germline V gene data show CDR1 as SGHKS and CDR2 as YYEKEE (reference sequence). CDR3 length: 16 amino acids. V shed 3 bases, J shed 5 bases, and the junction held 9 bases outside the gene matches. Libraries were prepared by immunoSEQ multiplex PCR; TCRdb keeps only in-frame clonotypes and omits some of them. The profile covers about 210,000 clones, with 70% to 90% appearing a single time and 3% to 4% taken by the ten largest. This clonotype was sampled from a woman aged 40 to 49 with acute COVID-19. The rearrangement joins TRBV5-5 to TRBJ2-2; 8 bases map to TRBD1. The sequenced material came from PBMCs or T cells enriched from blood (not recorded which). CDR3 sequence (DNA): TGTGCCAGCAGCTCAAACAGGGGGAGAGGTACCGGGGAGCTGTTTTTT. This translates into CASSSNRGRGTGELFF.